This passage covers 9 T cell receptor beta chains from one sample sequenced in a study of cytomegalovirus exposure and HLA in healthy donors. With 60 Vbeta and 13 Jbeta primers, the PCR was carried out. Clones were sequenced by immunoSEQ multiplex PCR, and TCRdb holds only the in-frame ones, with some missing. The data contain fewer than 100,000 clones, almost 80% of them seen just once; the ten biggest clones take up 5.5% to 7.5%. Source material: PBMCs. The receptors come from a female donor in good health and CMV-seronegative.

The rearrangement uses TRBV19 and TRBJ2-5; TRBD1 aligns across 8 bases. CDR3 length: 14 amino acids. CDR1 and CDR2 (germline): LNHDA, SQIVND (reference sequence). The junction had 9 bases not matched to a gene; V was cut back by 8 bases and J by 4 bases. CDR3 nucleotides: TGTGCCAGTGGCCGCAGGGGGCTCGGAGAGACCCAGTACTTC. Protein: CASGRRGLGETQYF. The full variable domain, in which reference TRBV19 and TRBJ2-5 provide the parts outside the CDR3, is DGGITQSPKYLFRKEGQNVTLSCEQNLNHDAMYWYRQDPGQGLRLIYYSQIVNDFQKGDIAEGYSVSREKKESFPLTVTSAQKNPTAFYLCASGRRGLGETQYFGPGTRLLVL.

The V call is TRBV28, the J call TRBJ2-2; 9 bases align to TRBD2. CDR1 and CDR2 (germline): MDHEN, SYDVKM. J gave up 6 bases and V 10 bases, and 12 bases lay outside the gene matches. This CDR3 region has 15 residues. The CDR3 reads CATSVGLARAGELFF. Here the CDR3 DNA reads TGTGCCACCTCTGTCGGACTAGCGCGTGCCGGGGAGCTGTTTTTT.

The V and J genes are TRBV5-1 and TRBJ2-1; 8 nucleotides line up with TRBD1. The ends lost 6 bases at V and 2 bases at J; junction bases unmatched: 10. There are 16 residues in the CDR3. Per germline, CDR1 SGHRS and CDR2 YFSETQ. Written as DNA, the CDR3 is TGCGCCAGCACCCAGAGTGAGACAGGGGCCTACAATGAGCAGTTCTTC. Translation: CASTQSETGAYNEQFF. The full variable domain, in which reference TRBV5-1 and TRBJ2-1 provide the parts outside the CDR3, is KAGVTQTPRYLIKTRGQQVTLSCSPISGHRSVSWYQQTPGQGLQFLFEYFSETQRNKGNFPGRFSGRQFSNSRSEMNVSTLELGDSALYLCASTQSETGAYNEQFFGPGTRLTVL.

The chain has TRBV25-1 and TRBJ2-7, with D possibly TRBD2 on 6 matching bases. The CDR3 consists of 14 residues. Between the trimmed V and J ends, which lost 4 bases and 0 bases, there was a span of 10 bases. Germline lookup yields CDR1 MGHDK and CDR2 SYGVNS. CDR3 coding DNA: TGTGCCAGCAGTGTTGGGGGGAGCTCCTACGAGCAGTACTTC. This translates into CASSVGGSSYEQYF.

The chain combines TRBV6-4 with TRBJ2-3; 9 nucleotides match TRBD1. With 5 bases clipped from V and 5 bases from J, the junction kept 8 bases outside the gene matches. The germline CDR1 and CDR2 sequences are MRHNA and SNTAGT. The CDR3 covers 15 residues. CDR3 sequence reads: CASSPRTGAGDTQYF. The CDR3, as DNA: TGTGCCAGCAGTCCTAGGACAGGGGCCGGAGATACGCAGTATTTT.

This clone was seen a few times. J is TRBJ1-5 and V is TRBV10-3, with D perhaps matching TRBD1 (6 bases). The V end was cut by 10 bases, the J end by 6 bases, with 16 bases between. The germline CDR1 and CDR2 sequences are ENHRY and SYGVKD. The CDR3 covers 13 residues. The CDR3 DNA reads as TGTGCCAGCAGGGGAGGGGCAGGTCAGCCCCAGCATTTT. Amino acid sequence: CASRGGAGQPQHF.

The chain carries TRBV30 and TRBJ2-1; D is perhaps TRBD1 (7 bases). CDR1 is GTSNPN, CDR2 SVGIG, per germline (reference sequence). V dropped 2 bases and J dropped 9 bases, with 17 bases sitting between them. This CDR3 comprises 14 residues. For the CDR3, the DNA is TGTGCCTGGAGTCCCAGGGGGGCTTATCGTGAGCAGTTCTTC. As protein: CAWSPRGAYREQFF.

The chain joins TRBV9 to TRBJ1-1; 7 bases fit TRBD1. Germline V gene data show CDR1 as SGDLS and CDR2 as YYNGEE. The CDR3 covers 15 residues. J gave up 0 bases and V 0 bases, and 2 bases lay outside the gene matches. For the CDR3, the DNA is TGTGCCAGCAGCGTAGAGGGGGCCATGAACACTGAAGCTTTCTTT. It is translated as CASSVEGAMNTEAFF.

This CDR3 reads CSAGQFDEQYF. CDR3 sequence (DNA): TGCAGTGCCGGACAGTTCGACGAGCAGTACTTC. The chain couples TRBV20-1 to TRBJ2-7, with D possibly being TRBD1 (6 bases). Trimming took 6 bases from V and 5 from J, leaving 11 bases between them. The CDR3 has 11 residues. Germline CDR1 and CDR2: DFQATT and SNEGSKA (reference sequence).